The source of this TCR beta chain is a study of PD-1 blockade in classical Hodgkin lymphoma. Notes on the study in general: Reports described newly diagnosed patients as having lower baseline TCR diversity than healthy donors.

Clones were read by immunoSEQ multiplex PCR, and TCRdb kept only the in-frame ones, dropping some. The sample lists roughly 10,000 clones; 74% were seen once. Details on this clone: Antigen: not known.

Every patient had relapsed following autologous stem cell transplantation, and cohorts differed in brentuximab vedotin exposure. Isolation of CD4+ T cells from thawed PBMCs was performed by magnetic negative selection. V was trimmed by 3 bases and J by 5 bases, leaving 17 bases between them. Per germline, CDR1 SGHKS and CDR2 YYEKEE (reference sequence). CDR3 length: 15 residues. The sample was CD4+ T cells from blood, taken at baseline. This chain links TRBV5-5 with TRBJ1-1; weak D call: TRBD1 (5 bases). This sequence originates from a human donor with classical Hodgkin lymphoma. CDR3 bases: TGTGCCAGCAGCTGGGGCCAGCCGGTGGGGACTGAAGCTTTCTTT. Its translation is CASSWGQPVGTEAFF.